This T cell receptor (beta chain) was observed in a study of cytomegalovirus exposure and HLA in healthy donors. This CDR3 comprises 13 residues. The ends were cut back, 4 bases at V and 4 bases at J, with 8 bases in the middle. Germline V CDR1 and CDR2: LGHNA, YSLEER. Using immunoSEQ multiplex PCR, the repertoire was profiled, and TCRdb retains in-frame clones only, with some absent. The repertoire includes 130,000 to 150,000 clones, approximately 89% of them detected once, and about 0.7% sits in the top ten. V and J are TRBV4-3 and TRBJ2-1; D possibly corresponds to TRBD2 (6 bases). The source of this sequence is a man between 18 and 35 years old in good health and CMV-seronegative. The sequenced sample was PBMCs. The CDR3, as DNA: TGCGCCAGCAGCCCAGGGACTTACAATGAGCAGTTCTTC. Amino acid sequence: CASSPGTYNEQFF.